This TCR beta chain was captured in a study of OX40 agonist ivuxolimab in advanced cancers. Study observations and caveats: Normalized T-cell clonal expansion was also low in a subset of nonresponders. On average, a greater number of expanded clones characterised CD8+ T cells relative to CD4+.

As for this clone: Its antigen is not known.

Profiled with immunoSEQ multiplex PCR; TCRdb holds only in-frame clones, not every one. The table records about 80,000 clones, 85% to 95% of them present only once. Germline V lookup: CDR1 SGDLS, CDR2 YYNGEE. With V trimmed by 0 bases and J by 2 bases, 9 bases remained unmatched. This CDR3 is 17 amino acids long. The input for sequencing was CD4+ or CD8+ T cells sorted from blood, taken in a trial of the OX40 agonist ivuxolimab. The origin of this receptor is an adult with an advanced solid tumor such as melanoma, head and neck, liver or kidney cancer. This chain links TRBV9 with TRBJ2-3; 7 bases agree with TRBD2. CDR3 nucleotides: TGTGCCAGCAGCGTAGGGAGTGCTAGCGGCTACACAGATACGCAGTATTTT. Its protein is CASSVGSASGYTDTQYF.